The rows below give T cell receptor beta chains drawn from one sample of a study of T cell responses to AZD1222 COVID-19 vaccine. TCRdb's table, derived via immunoSEQ multiplex PCR, lists solely in-frame clones and lacks some. The table lists some 110,000 clones, just over 85% of them singletons. This material consisted of peripheral blood, taken 28 days after the second AZD1222 dose. These receptors originate from an adult who received the AZD1222 COVID-19 vaccine. The CDR3 runs from the conserved cysteine through the conserved F or W. The D gene is left open where the match is weak. Not every row has a clone size; where given, it reads once, few, many or a size class.

V,size,J,D,DNA,CDR3
TRBV6-5,once,TRBJ1-1,NA,TGTGCCAGCATCCTGAAAATCTCCGGCACTGAAGCTTTCTTT,CASILKISGTEAFF
TRBV27,NA,TRBJ2-7,NA,TGTGCCAACCTCCTTGTTTTCCTAGGCCCTTACGAGCAGTACTTC,CANLLVFLGPYEQYF
TRBV6-6,NA,TRBJ1-2,NA,TGTGCCAGCAGTCCCCGAGCGGGGTTTAATGGCTACACCTTC,CASSPRAGFNGYTF
TRBV30,NA,TRBJ2-1,NA,TGTGCCTGGAGTCCCAATTATGAGCAGTTCTTC,CAWSPNYEQFF
TRBV6-5,NA,TRBJ1-1,TRBD1,TGTGCCAGCTCCACAGGGGGGATATCGACTGAAGCTTTCTTT,CASSTGGISTEAFF
TRBV27,NA,TRBJ1-2,TRBD1,TGTGCCAGCAGTTCTCAAGGGACAGCAGCCCTTGGCTACACCTTC,CASSSQGTAALGYTF
TRBV2,NA,TRBJ1-6,TRBD1,TGTGCCAGCAGTGACCCGACAGGGAGTGTTAATTCACCCCTCCACTTT,CASSDPTGSVNSPLHF
TRBV19,NA,TRBJ2-1,NA,TGTGCCAGTAGCAATACCAACCGACCGGGCTCCTACAATGAGCAGTTCTTC,CASSNTNRPGSYNEQFF
TRBV3-1/TRBV3-2,NA,TRBJ1-3,NA,TGTGCCAGCAGCCTCAACAGAGCTGGAAACACCATATATTTT,CASSLNRAGNTIYF
TRBV7-9,NA,TRBJ2-5,NA,TGTGCCAGCAGTCTACGGTCCGCCCTTGGCCAAGAGACCCAGTACTTC,CASSLRSALGQETQYF
TRBV11-3,NA,TRBJ1-1,NA,TGTGCCAGCAGCCTCGAGGAGGGGACTGAAGCTTTCTTT,CASSLEEGTEAFF
TRBV5-1,few,TRBJ1-1,NA,TGCGCCAGCAGCCCCCAACATGGAGTTAACACTGAAGCTTTCTTT,CASSPQHGVNTEAFF
TRBV20-1,NA,TRBJ1-1,NA,TGCAGTGCTAGTCAGGGGTCGAACACTGAAGCTTTCTTT,CSASQGSNTEAFF
TRBV21-1,NA,TRBJ2-7,NA,TGTGCCAGCAGCAAAGAGAGGTGTCACGGGCTTTTTGGCGAGCAGTACTTC,CASSKERCHGLFGEQYF
TRBV29-1,NA,TRBJ2-7,TRBD1,TGCAGCACAACGGACAGGGCTTCCTACGAGCAGTACTTC,CSTTDRASYEQYF
TRBV6-5,NA,TRBJ1-6,NA,TGTGCCAGCAGTCGACTGCCTTATAATTCACCCCTCCACTTT,CASSRLPYNSPLHF
TRBV28,NA,TRBJ2-7,NA,TGTGCCAGCAGTCAACCGACAGGATTTTCCTACGAGCAGTACTTC,CASSQPTGFSYEQYF
TRBV7-2,NA,TRBJ1-3,TRBD1,TGTGCCAGCAGCGACAGGGCCGACTCTGGAAACACCATATATTTT,CASSDRADSGNTIYF
TRBV29-1,NA,TRBJ1-1,NA,TGCAGCGTTGATAGGGGAGGAGCTGAAGCTTTCTTT,CSVDRGGAEAFF
TRBV19,NA,TRBJ1-5,NA,TGTGCCAGTAGTACCATTAATCAGCCCCAGCATTTT,CASSTINQPQHF
TRBV6-5,NA,TRBJ2-7,NA,TGTGCCAGCGGGTGGGGTCGAGTCTCGGACGAGCAGTACTTC,CASGWGRVSDEQYF
TRBV5-1,NA,TRBJ1-6,NA,TGCGCCAGCAGCAACGACGGGGTCTCCTATAATTCACCCCTCCACTTT,CASSNDGVSYNSPLHF
TRBV5-6,NA,TRBJ1-2,NA,TGTGCCAGCAGCCGTCCCCTGGCGCGCGGAGCTAACTATGGCTACACCTTC,CASSRPLARGANYGYTF
TRBV5-1,NA,TRBJ1-4,NA,TGCGCCAGCAGCTTGGCCTATATTGGGGGGCAGCCTAATGAAAAACTGTTTTTT,CASSLAYIGGQPNEKLFF
TRBV5-4,few,TRBJ2-1,NA,TGTGCCAGCAGCTTGGAGAACGGCGGTGAGCAGTTCTTC,CASSLENGGEQFF
TRBV25-1,NA,TRBJ2-2,NA,TGTGCCAGCAGTGAATCGGGCACCGGGGAGCTGTTTTTT,CASSESGTGELFF
TRBV7-2,NA,TRBJ2-7,NA,TGTGCCAGCAGCTTAATGGACGGCTACGAGCAGTACTTC,CASSLMDGYEQYF
TRBV4-1,NA,TRBJ1-1,NA,TGCGCCAGCAGCCACCCAACAGGGAAGAACACTGAAGCTTTCTTT,CASSHPTGKNTEAFF
TRBV6-5,once,TRBJ1-2,NA,TGTGCCAGCAGACCTGGACAGCACTATGGCTACACCTTC,CASRPGQHYGYTF
TRBV4-3,few,TRBJ2-1,NA,TGCGCCAGCAGCCAAGATAAAGGGATCTACAATGAGCAGTTCTTC,CASSQDKGIYNEQFF
TRBV27,once,TRBJ1-1,NA,TGTGCCAGCAGTTTACAGGGCCTTACTGAAGCTTTCTTT,CASSLQGLTEAFF
TRBV9,NA,TRBJ2-5,NA,TGTGCCAGCAGCGTAGAATCCGGAGGAGAGACCCAGTACTTC,CASSVESGGETQYF
TRBV7-2,NA,TRBJ2-1,NA,TGTGCCAGCAGCACCTGGGGCTCCTACAATGAGCAGTTCTTC,CASSTWGSYNEQFF
TRBV9,NA,TRBJ2-2,NA,TGTGCCAGCAGCGTAGGGGAGGGACATAACACCGGGGAGCTGTTTTTT,CASSVGEGHNTGELFF
TRBV11-2,few,TRBJ1-1,NA,TGTGCCAGCAGCCTACTTACTGGGCGCACTGAAGCTTTCTTT,CASSLLTGRTEAFF
TRBV30,NA,TRBJ2-1,TRBD1,TGTGCCTGGAGTGTACCGGGACAGGGGGCCTACAATGAGCAGTTCTTC,CAWSVPGQGAYNEQFF
TRBV7-7,NA,TRBJ2-5,TRBD2,TGTGCCAGCAGCTTAGCGCTAGATAGCGGGGTCCACGGGACCCAGTACTTC,CASSLALDSGVHGTQYF
TRBV28,NA,TRBJ2-1,NA,TGTGCCAGCAGCAGATCCGGACTACACAATGAGCAGTTCTTC,CASSRSGLHNEQFF
TRBV11-3,NA,TRBJ2-1,NA,TGTGCCAGCAGCTTAGGTAGGAGCCTCATCAATGAGCAGTTCTTC,CASSLGRSLINEQFF
TRBV11-2,NA,TRBJ2-1,NA,TGTGCCAGCAGCCGCCGGGACAATGAGCAGTTCTTC,CASSRRDNEQFF
TRBV18,NA,TRBJ2-5,TRBD2,TGTGCCAGCTCACCACTTAGCGGGAGTCTAGTCGGTGGGGCCCAGTACTTC,CASSPLSGSLVGGAQYF
TRBV5-4,NA,TRBJ1-3,NA,TGTGCCAGCAGCTTTGACGGAAACACCATATATTTT,CASSFDGNTIYF
TRBV11-2,NA,TRBJ1-3,NA,TGTGCCAGCAGCTTAGGGACGGGTTACGGAAACACCATATATTTT,CASSLGTGYGNTIYF
TRBV18,NA,TRBJ2-2,TRBD1,TGTGCCAGCTCACCACTTTCCAGGACAGGGGGCTTTGCCACCGGGGAGCTGTTTTTT,CASSPLSRTGGFATGELFF
TRBV3-1/TRBV3-2,NA,TRBJ1-4,TRBD1,TGTGCCAGCAGCCGAGGGACAGATGAAAAACTGTTTTTT,CASSRGTDEKLFF
TRBV12-3/TRBV12-4,NA,TRBJ1-3,NA,TGTGCCAGCAGTTTTGTTGGAAACACCATATATTTT,CASSFVGNTIYF
TRBV9,once,TRBJ2-7,NA,TGTGCCAGCAGCGTCGGTAGGGAGGCGGGCTACGAGCAGTACTTC,CASSVGREAGYEQYF
TRBV6-5,NA,TRBJ1-4,TRBD1,TGTGCCAGCAGTCAACAGGGGGCTAATGAAAAACTGTTTTTT,CASSQQGANEKLFF
TRBV19,NA,TRBJ2-7,NA,TGTGCCAGTAGTATACGGGGCGGGCTGGGGTACGAGCAGTACTTC,CASSIRGGLGYEQYF
TRBV5-5,once,TRBJ2-3,TRBD2,TGTGCCAGCAGCTTGTTCGGGTCGGCGGGAGATCGCGGAGATACGCAGTATTTT,CASSLFGSAGDRGDTQYF
TRBV9,NA,TRBJ2-1,NA,TGTGCCAGCAGCGTAGTCGGGGAAAGCTCCTACAATGAGCAGTTCTTC,CASSVVGESSYNEQFF
TRBV5-1,NA,TRBJ2-2,NA,TGCGCCAGCAGCTTGGTAGGGACGAACACCGGGGAGCTGTTTTTT,CASSLVGTNTGELFF
TRBV2,once,TRBJ2-1,TRBD2,TGTGCCAGCAGTGACTGGACTAGCGGTGACGAGTTCTTC,CASSDWTSGDEFF
TRBV30,NA,TRBJ2-1,NA,TGTGCCTGGAGTCTTTCCGGGGAGCAGTTCTTC,CAWSLSGEQFF